This T cell receptor beta chain was profiled in a study of blood T cell repertoires in COVID-19. Study-wide context: Spain, Italy and the United States supplied samples that represented acute and convalescent COVID-19. The analysed material was cDNA or gDNA that came from T cells, B-cell-depleted T cells, or PBMCs.

Per the authors' pipeline: From reference gene primer amplification, estimates of nucleated cell counts were derived. The method was immunoSEQ multiplex PCR; TCRdb's version includes in-frame clones alone and lacks a portion of them. V, J and clone size derive from that table, while D and trimming were established from the DNA sequence. Among approximately 450,000 clones listed, around nine tenths were seen once. CDR1 and CDR2 from the germline V gene are LGHDT and YNNKEL (reference sequence). The J segment lost 2 bases and the V segment lost 1 base, leaving 3 bases of the junction unmatched. The CDR3 has 15 amino acids.

The sequenced sample was peripheral blood. The receptor was isolated from a woman aged 30 to 39 with acute or convalescent COVID-19. The chain joins TRBV3-1 (or the pseudogene TRBV3-2) to TRBJ2-7; 9 bases map to TRBD1. The CDR3 loop reads CASSQVGTGPYEQYF. The CDR3, as DNA: TGTGCCAGCAGCCAAGTCGGGACAGGGCCCTACGAGCAGTACTTC.